These 14 T cell receptor beta chains originate from one sample sequenced in a study of T cell responses to AZD1222 COVID-19 vaccine. Generated by immunoSEQ multiplex PCR, the TCRdb table keeps only in-frame clones and is missing some. Of around 97,000 clones listed, around 90% were seen once; the top ten hold 20%. Material: peripheral blood, obtained on day 0 of AZD1222 vaccination. The receptors stem from an adult in good health.

CDR3 bases: TGCGCCAGCAGCCTCCAAACCGGGACGGACACTAGCACAGATACGCAGTATTTT. Protein sequence: CASSLQTGTDTSTDTQYF. The chain uses TRBV4-3 and TRBJ2-3; D may be TRBD1 or TRBD2 (5 bases each). V gave up 4 bases and J gave up 0 bases, with 20 bases separating them. Germline-derived CDR1 and CDR2 are LGHNA and YSLEER. This CDR3 is 18 amino acids long.

This clone came up once. CDR3 sequence: CASSAESHGYTF. CDR3 nucleotide sequence: TGTGCCAGCAGCGCAGAATCTCATGGCTACACCTTC. The V and J genes are TRBV7-9 and TRBJ1-2; D gene ambiguous. V gave up 5 bases and J gave up 6 bases, with 10 bases separating them. Per the germline V gene, CDR1 is SEHNR and CDR2 is FQNEAQ (reference sequence). The CDR3 is 12 residues long.

The chain employs TRBV7-2 and TRBJ2-7, with D tentatively TRBD1 (5 bases). Trimming left V 5 bases short and J 4 bases short, with 12 bases between. The CDR3 runs 13 residues. The germline V gene encodes CDR1 SGHTA and CDR2 FQGNSA. The CDR3 protein is CASSIPTVYEQYF. The DNA for the CDR3 is TGTGCCAGCAGCATCCCGACAGTGTACGAGCAGTACTTC.

The chain has TRBV6-6 and TRBJ2-7; D remains ambiguous. The CDR3 consists of 15 residues. Germline values: CDR1 MNHNY, CDR2 SVGAGI (reference sequence). V was cut by 8 bases and J by 7 bases, with 24 bases left in between. CDR3 protein: CASGLHTELNEEQYF. The CDR3 DNA reads TGTGCCAGCGGTCTCCACACCGAGTTGAATGAAGAGCAGTACTTC.

J is TRBJ1-4 and V is TRBV4-3, with 7 nucleotides matching TRBD1. V shed 0 bases and J 4 bases; nucleotides not matched to a gene: 8. The CDR3 is 17 amino acids. Germline lookup yields CDR1 LGHNA and CDR2 YSLEER. The CDR3, as DNA: TGCGCCAGCAGCCAAGAGGATTGGGGACAGAGTAATGAAAAACTGTTTTTT. It yields the protein CASSQEDWGQSNEKLFF.

This chain joins TRBV2 and TRBJ2-5, with a possible D match to TRBD2 (6 bases). The CDR3 is 14 amino acids. Germline V gene sequence: CDR1 SNHLY, CDR2 FYNNEI. Trimming left V 10 bases short and J 2 bases short, with 17 bases between. The CDR3 here is CANGKGLLQETQYF. The DNA of the CDR3 is TGTGCCAACGGAAAGGGACTGCTACAAGAGACCCAGTACTTC.

The V gene is TRBV19, the J gene TRBJ1-3; D is perhaps TRBD1 (5 bases). With 1 base removed from V and 2 bases from J, the gap between germline ends came to 9 bases. The CDR3 consists of 15 residues. CDR1 and CDR2 (germline): LNHDA, SQIVND (reference sequence). The CDR3 sequence is CASSIAGGTGNTIYF. In DNA form, the CDR3 reads TGTGCCAGTAGTATAGCGGGGGGAACTGGAAACACCATATATTTT.

The chain employs TRBV7-3 and TRBJ1-1; weak D call: TRBD1 (5 bases). This CDR3 is built from 13 residues. Germline V CDR1 and CDR2: SGHTA, FQGTGA. V lost 5 bases and J lost 1, with 8 bases in between. This chain's CDR3 is CASSGDRNTEAFF. The CDR3 DNA reads TGTGCCAGCAGCGGCGACAGGAACACTGAAGCTTTCTTT.

The J gene is TRBJ1-1, the V gene TRBV19, with TRBD1 matching over 8 bases. V lost 6 bases and J lost 7; bases outside the gene matches: 13. Germline V gives CDR1 LNHDA, CDR2 SQIVND (reference sequence). There are 15 residues in the CDR3. CDR3 residues: CASRETGTGVNEAFF. The CDR3, as DNA: TGTGCCAGTAGGGAAACCGGGACAGGCGTAAATGAAGCTTTCTTT.

V and J are TRBV29-1 and TRBJ2-2, with 10 nucleotides matching TRBD1. The CDR3 is 14 residues long. Germline-derived CDR1 and CDR2 are SQVTM and ANQGSEA. V dropped 6 bases and J dropped 6; count of bases not matched to a gene: 7. The CDR3 DNA reads as TGCAGCGTGGCCGGGACAGGGGCGGCCGGGGAGCTGTTTTTT. Protein: CSVAGTGAAGELFF.

V is TRBV6-5 and J is TRBJ2-1, with D possibly TRBD2 on 5 matching bases. Between the trimmed V and J ends, which lost 7 bases and 5 bases, there was a span of 12 bases. From germline, CDR1 is MNHEY and CDR2 SVGAGI. The CDR3 has 13 amino acids. In nucleotides, the CDR3 is TGTGCCAGCAAGCGGTCTCCAGACAATGAGCAGTTCTTC. Amino acid sequence: CASKRSPDNEQFF.

The chain combines TRBV21-1 with TRBJ1-2; the tabulated D call, TRBD1, remains unverified against the DNA. TRBV21-1 is a pseudogene. The CDR3 covers 14 residues. The DNA of the CDR3 is TGTGCCAGCAGCAACCAGGACAGGGTGCCTGGCTACACCTTC. This codes for CASSNQDRVPGYTF.

The rearrangement uses TRBV6-6 and TRBJ2-1; perhaps TRBD2 as D (6 bases). This CDR3 contains 15 residues. Trimming took 4 bases from V and 6 from J, leaving 16 bases between them. Germline loops: CDR1 MNHNY, CDR2 SVGAGI (reference sequence). The CDR3, as DNA: TGTGCCAGCAGTTCCCAAGAACTAGCAGCCAATGAGCAGTTCTTC. Its protein product is CASSSQELAANEQFF.

This clone has only one observation. This chain joins TRBV28 and TRBJ1-4; 7 bases match TRBD1. The CDR3 loop spans 15 amino acids. The V gene's germline CDR1 is MDHEN and CDR2 SYDVKM. V shed 5 bases, J shed 6 bases, and the junction held 9 bases outside the gene matches. The CDR3 is CASSGSTGTHEKLFF. For the CDR3, the DNA is TGTGCCAGCAGTGGGTCGACAGGGACTCATGAAAAACTGTTTTTT.